A single sample is the source of the 16 T cell receptor beta chains below, sequenced in a study of radiation and T cells in renal cell carcinoma. Regarding time point: blood 4 weeks post-SBRT, at nephrectomy. Treatment reported: 15 Gy SBRT to primary tumor, nephrectomy 4 weeks later. TCRdb's table, derived via immunoSEQ multiplex PCR, lists solely in-frame clones and lacks some. The sample holds over 120,000 clones, 75% to 90% seen once. This sample comprised blood, obtained from a patient whose treatment included radiotherapy and nephrectomy. These receptors originate from a woman aged 50 to 60 with renal cell carcinoma.

This rearrangement joins TRBV11-2 to TRBJ2-5; 7 nucleotides align to TRBD1. Trimming at V came to 5 bases and at J to 4 bases, leaving 7 bases not matched to a gene. Per germline, CDR1 SGHAT and CDR2 FQNNGV. This CDR3 comprises 14 residues. The CDR3 nucleotides read TGTGCCAGCAGCCCACAGACAGGGTCAGAGACCCAGTACTTC. Amino acids: CASSPQTGSETQYF.

The chain is built from TRBV29-1 and TRBJ1-6, with 7 bases that match TRBD1. With V trimmed by 7 bases and J by 6 bases, 6 bases remained unmatched. The germline CDR1 and CDR2 sequences are SQVTM and ANQGSEA. The CDR3 is 13 amino acids. CDR3 DNA sequence: TGCAGCGGGGGGGACAGCCTTAATTCACCCCTCCACTTT. This gives the protein CSGGDSLNSPLHF.

V gene TRBV4-3 combines with J gene TRBJ2-5; TRBD1 matches at 7 bases. J gave up 5 bases and V 4 bases, and 10 bases lay outside the gene matches. Germline CDR1 reads LGHNA; CDR2 reads YSLEER. The CDR3 consists of 15 residues. The CDR3 DNA follows: TGCGCCAGCAGCCCTACAGGGGAAGGGTCCGAGACCCAGTACTTC. It translates to CASSPTGEGSETQYF.

The V gene is TRBV6-5, the J gene TRBJ2-5; 8 bases are shared with TRBD2. CDR1 and CDR2 from the germline V gene are MNHEY and SVGAGI. J lost 2 bases, V lost 2 bases, and 7 bases had no gene match. CDR3 length equals 16 residues. The CDR3 here is CASSYLGTSLQETQYF. CDR3 sequence (DNA): TGTGCCAGCAGTTACCTGGGGACTAGTCTACAAGAGACCCAGTACTTC.

CDR3 loop: CASRRQVSYEQYF. CDR3 coding DNA: TGTGCCAGCCGCAGACAGGTCTCCTACGAGCAGTACTTC. J is TRBJ2-7 and V is TRBV27; a weak D match, TRBD1 (6 bases). V lost 8 bases and J lost 0, with 11 bases in between. CDR1 MNHEY and CDR2 SMNVEV come from the germline V gene (reference sequence). The CDR3 sequence is 13 residues long.

V gene TRBV5-1 combines with J gene TRBJ1-6, with D perhaps matching TRBD1 (6 bases). This CDR3 is built from 16 residues. V dropped 4 bases and J dropped 5 bases, with 16 bases sitting between them. Germline-derived CDR1 and CDR2 are SGHRS and YFSETQ. CDR3: CASSPGQIWDNSPLHF. CDR3 sequence (DNA): TGCGCCAGCAGCCCCGGACAGATATGGGATAATTCACCCCTCCACTTT.

This sequence joins TRBV14 and TRBJ2-1; D uncertain. CDR1 SGHDN and CDR2 FVKESK come from the germline V gene. This CDR3 has 14 residues. Trimming took 2 bases from V and 8 from J, leaving 13 bases between them. The CDR3, as DNA: TGTGCCAGCAGCCAACTCGGCGGTATCCATGAGCAGTTCTTC. Protein sequence: CASSQLGGIHEQFF.

The CDR3 DNA follows: TGCGCCAGCAGCTTGGACAGGGGGTACGCCAATTTAAACTATGGCTACACCTTC. This translates into CASSLDRGYANLNYGYTF. This chain connects TRBV5-1 to TRBJ1-2, with 8 bases identical to TRBD1. Germline V gene sequence: CDR1 SGHRS, CDR2 YFSETQ. The CDR3 runs to 18 residues. V trimming: 0 bases; J trimming: 2 bases; junction bases outside the gene matches: 12. Based on the CDR3 plus reference TRBV5-1 and TRBJ1-2, the full variable domain is KAGVTQTPRYLIKTRGQQVTLSCSPISGHRSVSWYQQTPGQGLQFLFEYFSETQRNKGNFPGRFSGRQFSNSRSEMNVSTLELGDSALYLCASSLDRGYANLNYGYTFGSGTRLTVV.

This rearrangement joins TRBV5-1 to TRBJ1-1; possibly TRBD1 for D (5 bases). This CDR3 region has 11 residues. Germline CDR1 SGHRS, CDR2 YFSETQ. Trimming cost V 3 bases and J 10 bases, with 10 bases left between them. CDR3 in amino acids: CASSSDIGAFF. CDR3 DNA sequence: TGCGCCAGCAGCTCGGACATAGGAGCTTTCTTT.

The chain combines TRBV7-3 with TRBJ2-2; 9 bases line up with TRBD1. There are 15 residues in the CDR3. V lost 5 bases to trimming and J lost 5 bases; unmatched junction nucleotides: 6. Germline V CDR1 and CDR2: SGHTA, FQGTGA. This CDR3 reads CASSPTGQGTGELFF. The CDR3 bases are TGTGCCAGCAGCCCGACCGGACAGGGGACCGGGGAGCTGTTTTTT.

The chain links TRBV7-2 to TRBJ2-3, with 9 positions matching TRBD1. The germline CDR1 and CDR2 sequences are SGHTA and FQGNSA. The CDR3 has 15 amino acids. V shed 5 bases, J shed 2 bases, and the junction held 5 bases outside the gene matches. The CDR3 DNA is TGTGCCAGCAGCCCCCGGACAGGGGTCACAGATACGCAGTATTTT. Amino acids: CASSPRTGVTDTQYF.

This chain links TRBV7-8 with TRBJ2-2; TRBD2 aligns across 10 bases. CDR1 is SGHVS, CDR2 FQNEAQ, per germline. The length of the CDR3 is 17 residues. V was pared by 5 bases and J by 5 bases, with 11 bases of the junction left unmatched. CDR3 bases: TGTGCCAGCAGCCTAGGGCTAGCGGGAGTCCGTACCGGGGAGCTGTTTTTT. Its protein is CASSLGLAGVRTGELFF.

The chain couples TRBV28 to TRBJ2-3; 11 nucleotides line up with TRBD2. V lost 8 bases and J lost 5; bases outside the gene matches: 9. The CDR3 covers 15 residues. The germline V gene encodes CDR1 MDHEN and CDR2 SYDVKM. Written as DNA, the CDR3 is TGTGCCAGCCTAGCGGGGGGCACGGGGGAAGATACGCAGTATTTT. Its protein is CASLAGGTGEDTQYF.

This chain joins TRBV6-6 and TRBJ2-3; 7 positions agree with TRBD1. CDR3 size: 16 residues. J lost 4 bases, V lost 2 bases, and 9 bases had no gene match. Germline CDR1 is MNHNY and CDR2 is SVGAGI (reference sequence). The CDR3 loop is CASSYPPVGGPDTQYF. The CDR3 DNA follows: TGTGCCAGCAGTTACCCCCCGGTAGGGGGCCCAGATACGCAGTATTTT.

This clone was counted once. The V gene is TRBV9, the J gene TRBJ1-1; D ambiguous. V gave up 3 bases and J gave up 0 bases, with 12 bases separating them. Germline lookup yields CDR1 SGDLS and CDR2 YYNGEE. There are 15 residues in the CDR3. CDR3 loop: CASSGDGVVNTEAFF. As DNA, the CDR3 is TGTGCCAGCAGCGGAGATGGGGTTGTGAACACTGAAGCTTTCTTT.

CDR3 in DNA: TGCGCCAGCAGCTTGGGGGCCCTCAACAGAGGAAACACCATATATTTT. Its protein product is CASSLGALNRGNTIYF. This chain uses TRBV5-1 with TRBJ1-3; D remains unclear. This CDR3 comprises 16 residues. Germline-derived CDR1 and CDR2 are SGHRS and YFSETQ. V dropped 0 bases and J dropped 4 bases, with 14 bases sitting between them.